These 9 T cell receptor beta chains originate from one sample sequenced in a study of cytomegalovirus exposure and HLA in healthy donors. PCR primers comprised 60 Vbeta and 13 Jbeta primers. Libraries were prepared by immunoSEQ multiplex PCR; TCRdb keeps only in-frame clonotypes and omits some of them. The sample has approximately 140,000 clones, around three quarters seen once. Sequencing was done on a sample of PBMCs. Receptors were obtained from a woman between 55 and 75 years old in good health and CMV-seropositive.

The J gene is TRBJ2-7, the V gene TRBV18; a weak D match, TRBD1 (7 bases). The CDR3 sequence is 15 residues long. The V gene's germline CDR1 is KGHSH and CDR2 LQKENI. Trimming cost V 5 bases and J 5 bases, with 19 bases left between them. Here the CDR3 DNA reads TGTGCCAGCTCAACTTCCGCCCAGGGGGGCGACGAGCAGTACTTC. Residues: CASSTSAQGGDEQYF.

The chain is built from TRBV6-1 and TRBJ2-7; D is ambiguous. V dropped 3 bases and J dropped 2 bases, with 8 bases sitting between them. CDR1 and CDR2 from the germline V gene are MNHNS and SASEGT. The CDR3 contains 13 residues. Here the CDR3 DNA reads TGTGCCAGCAGTGATGTCAGTCCCTACGAGCAGTACTTC. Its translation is CASSDVSPYEQYF.

The CDR3 sequence: CASSLGDTYEQYF. The CDR3, as DNA: TGTGCCAGCAGCTTAGGGGACACCTACGAGCAGTACTTC. The genes are TRBV7-8 and TRBJ2-7; TRBD1 might be the D (6 bases). Between the trimmed V and J ends, which lost 1 base and 2 bases, there was a span of 6 bases. The germline gives CDR1 SGHVS, CDR2 FQNEAQ. The CDR3 length is 13 residues.

The CDR3 is CSVEQGAYSSYEQYF. CDR3 coding DNA: TGCAGCGTTGAACAGGGGGCCTATAGCTCCTACGAGCAGTACTTC. The chain uses TRBV29-1 and TRBJ2-7, with 8 bases lining up with TRBD1. V gave up 2 bases and J gave up 0 bases; unmatched junction bases: 6. Germline values: CDR1 SQVTM, CDR2 ANQGSEA. The CDR3 contains 15 residues.

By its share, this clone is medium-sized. Here the CDR3 reads CSVEDRTDEAFF. The DNA for the CDR3 is TGCAGCGTTGAAGATCGGACAGATGAAGCTTTCTTT. The chain has TRBV29-1 and TRBJ1-1; possibly TRBD1 for D (6 bases). V lost 0 bases, J lost 7 bases, and 9 bases lay in between. The CDR3 runs 12 residues. Germline V gene sequence: CDR1 SQVTM, CDR2 ANQGSEA.

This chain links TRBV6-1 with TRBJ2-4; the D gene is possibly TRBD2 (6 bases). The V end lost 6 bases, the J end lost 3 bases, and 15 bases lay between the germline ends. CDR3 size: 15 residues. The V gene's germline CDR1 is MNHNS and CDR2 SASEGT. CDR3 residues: CASREEGLVKNIQYF. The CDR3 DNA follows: TGTGCCAGCAGGGAGGAGGGTTTGGTCAAAAACATTCAGTACTTC.

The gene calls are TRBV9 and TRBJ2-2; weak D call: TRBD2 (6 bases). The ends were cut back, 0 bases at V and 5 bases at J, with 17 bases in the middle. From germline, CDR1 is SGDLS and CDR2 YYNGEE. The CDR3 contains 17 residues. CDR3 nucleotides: TGTGCCAGCAGCGTAGCCCAATGGGAGGTGGGAACCGGGGAGCTGTTTTTT. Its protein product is CASSVAQWEVGTGELFF.

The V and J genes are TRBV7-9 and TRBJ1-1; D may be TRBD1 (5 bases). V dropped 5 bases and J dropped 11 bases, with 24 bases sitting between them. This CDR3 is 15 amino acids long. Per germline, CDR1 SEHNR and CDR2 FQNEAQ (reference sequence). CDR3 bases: TGTGCCAGCAGCCCTACAACCGGGACTCTCTTAGAGGCTTTCTTT. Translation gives CASSPTTGTLLEAFF.

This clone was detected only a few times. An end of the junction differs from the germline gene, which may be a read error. CDR3 coding DNA: TGTTCCAGCAGCCCCTTCGGGGGGTCCCAAGAGACCCAGTACTTC. Its protein is CSSSPFGGSQETQYF. The rearrangement joins TRBV7-9 to TRBJ2-5; 7 bases agree with TRBD2. Germline V lookup: CDR1 SEHNR, CDR2 FQNEAQ (reference sequence). The CDR3 is 15 residues long.